The subject of this entry is one T cell receptor beta chain. Its antigen remains unknown. The read halts 3 residues ahead of the CDR3 end, with the missing end drawn from the germline J gene. The data belong to a study of T cells in women clearing cervical HPV infection. This table comes from immunoSEQ multiplex PCR, and its TCRdb copy is limited to in-frame clones, with some not included. The listing records some 31,000 clones. Study-wide results and caveats: A classifier using richness and V gene abundances reached an AUC of over 0.75. TRBV6-7 abundance was lower in cases than controls (around 0.1% versus 0.15%).

After removal of 2 bases from V and 4 bases from J, the junction contained 13 bases not matched to a gene. Germline values: CDR1 SGHVS, CDR2 FQNEAQ. The length of the CDR3 is 17 residues. The source is a woman between 18 and 70 years old with a cervical HPV16 infection that either progressed to CIN3+ or cleared (not recorded which). Source material: blood buffy coat. V and J are TRBV7-8 and TRBJ2-5, with 7 positions matching TRBD2. The CDR3 here is CASSLSEGAGKRETQYF. The CDR3 bases that were read are TGTGCCAGCAGCTTAAGTGAGGGAGCGGGGAAAAGAGAGACC.